This TCR beta chain was sequenced for a study of Graves' ophthalmopathy and Graves' hyperthyroidism. CDR1 is DFQATT and CDR2 is SNEGSKA in the germline V gene (reference sequence). Trimming shortened V by 7 bases and J by 2 bases, and 14 bases separated the two germline ends. The CDR3 is 13 amino acids. TCR beta CDR3 amplification used RNA transcripts. RT-PCR with HTBI primers came first, then second-round multiplex PCR. From the multiplex PCR reads, TCRdb called clonotypes with MiXCR, one entry per CDR3 protein. The data show more than 300,000 distinct CDR3 sequences, over 15% seen once. This clonotype has a handful of counts. One base away lies a much larger clone, so this may be a sequencing read error.

This rearrangement joins TRBV20-1 to TRBJ1-2; D remains unclear. Sequencing was done on a sample of peripheral blood. The TCR was taken from a woman between 18 and 30 years old with stable Graves' hyperthyroidism. In nucleotides, the CDR3 is TGCAGTGTCCGTTATCGAACGAACTATGGCTACACCTTC. Translating it yields CSVRYRTNYGYTF.